The 31 T cell receptor beta chains listed next were all sequenced from one sample in a study of glioma-infiltrating T cells. The iRepertoire nested amplicon-rescue multiplex PCR amplified TCR alpha and beta CDR3s from RNA. From the multiplex PCR reads, TCRdb called clonotypes with MiXCR, one entry per CDR3 protein. The sample holds about 140,000 distinct CDR3 sequences, around 42% seen once. Sequenced material: glioma tissue, nonneoplastic brain tissue, or PBMCs (not recorded which). The receptors derive from a human donor with low-grade glioma or glioblastoma, undergoing nonglioma brain surgery, or in good health (not recorded which).

This clonotype was seen ten or more times. The rearrangement joins TRBV28 to TRBJ2-7; tentatively, D is TRBD1 (5 bases). The ends were cut back, 8 bases at V and 4 bases at J, with 15 bases in the middle. The CDR3 contains 13 residues. Per germline, CDR1 MDHEN and CDR2 SYDVKM. This CDR3 is CASQPESGYEQYF. Here the CDR3 DNA reads TGTGCCAGCCAACCGGAGTCAGGGTACGAGCAGTACTTC.

This clonotype was seen once. A clone one base away is much larger, so this may be a read error. The chain couples TRBV27 to TRBJ1-1; 10 bases agree with TRBD1. The CDR3 sequence is 14 residues long. V was clipped by 7 bases and J by 5 bases; unmatched bases: 7. Germline assignment: CDR1 MNHEY and CDR2 SMNVEV (reference sequence). The DNA of the CDR3 is TGTGCCAGCACCAGTAGGACAGGGGGGACTGAAGCTTTCTTT. This encodes CASTSRTGGTEAFF.

The J gene is TRBJ2-1, the V gene TRBV6-1; the D is unclear. The CDR3 consists of 13 residues. The V gene lost 5 bases and the J gene lost 5 bases, with 10 bases spanning the gap. Germline V lookup: CDR1 MNHNS, CDR2 SASEGT. The CDR3 DNA reads as TGTGCCAGCAGTCCTGTCGAGAACAATGAGCAGTTCTTC. Protein: CASSPVENNEQFF.

The chain recombines TRBV5-1 with TRBJ1-1, with a possible D match to TRBD1 (5 bases). Germline V gene data show CDR1 as SGHRS and CDR2 as YFSETQ. The CDR3 covers 11 residues. V dropped 5 bases and J dropped 5 bases, with 7 bases sitting between them. Here the CDR3 DNA reads TGCGCCAGCAGAGGGGAAACTGAAGCTTTCTTT. Protein sequence: CASRGETEAFF.

The gene calls are TRBV4-1 and TRBJ1-2, with TRBD1 matching over 9 bases. The CDR3 extends over 15 amino acids. V lost 1 base to trimming and J lost 3 bases; unmatched junction nucleotides: 3. Germline V CDR1 and CDR2: MGHRA, YSYEKL. CDR3 in amino acids: CASSQGTGDDYGYTF. In DNA, the CDR3 is TGCGCCAGCAGCCAAGGGACAGGGGATGACTATGGCTACACCTTC.

The V gene is TRBV5-1, the J gene TRBJ1-1; 7 bases are a match to TRBD1. V lost 5 bases to trimming and J lost 6 bases; unmatched junction nucleotides: 4. Germline V gene sequence: CDR1 SGHRS, CDR2 YFSETQ. The CDR3 is 12 residues long. CDR3 amino acids: CASRAGTAEAFF. The CDR3 region has the DNA TGCGCCAGCAGAGCCGGGACAGCTGAAGCTTTCTTT. The full variable domain, in which reference TRBV5-1 and TRBJ1-1 provide the parts outside the CDR3, is KAGVTQTPRYLIKTRGQQVTLSCSPISGHRSVSWYQQTPGQGLQFLFEYFSETQRNKGNFPGRFSGRQFSNSRSEMNVSTLELGDSALYLCASRAGTAEAFFGQGTRLTVV.

V usage is TRBV6-1 and J usage is TRBJ1-6, with D unclear. Trimming removed 5 bases at V and 9 bases at J, with 14 bases between. The CDR3 consists of 14 residues. In germline, CDR1 is MNHNS, CDR2 SASEGT. As DNA, the CDR3 is TGTGCCAGCAGTCGCCAATCTCGCGTTTCACCCCTCCACTTT. Protein sequence: CASSRQSRVSPLHF.

Comment on this clonotype: This may be a read error, as it is one base from a much larger clone. The rearrangement links TRBV20-1 to TRBJ1-1, with D possibly TRBD1 on 5 matching bases. This CDR3 spans 13 amino acids. Per germline, CDR1 DFQATT and CDR2 SNEGSKA (reference sequence). CDR3 in amino acids: CIAPTGQNTEAFF. The CDR3 nucleotides read TGCATTGCTCCAACGGGGCAAAACACTGAAGCTTTCTTT.

The V gene is TRBV4-1, the J gene TRBJ2-3, with a weak D call TRBD1 (6 bases). Trimming took 4 bases from V and 5 from J, leaving 19 bases between them. CDR1 is MGHRA, CDR2 YSYEKL, per germline. The CDR3 is made up of 16 amino acids. Written as DNA, the CDR3 is TGCGCCAGCAGCCGACTACAGGGTAATCCCCAAGATACGCAGTATTTT. It translates to CASSRLQGNPQDTQYF.

The V call is TRBV6-1, the J call TRBJ2-1; 13 bases are a match to TRBD2. Trimming took 8 bases from V and 13 from J; bases not matched to a gene: 14. The CDR3 extends over 15 amino acids. Germline V CDR1 and CDR2: MNHNS, SASEGT. CDR3 nucleotide sequence: TGTGCCAGCGGCGCTGGGACTAGCGGGACTGCCCAACAGTTCTTC. This gives the protein CASGAGTSGTAQQFF.

The rearrangement joins TRBV20-1 to TRBJ1-5, with TRBD1 matching over 9 bases. Germline values: CDR1 DFQATT, CDR2 SNEGSKA (reference sequence). Trimming cost V 0 bases and J 7 bases; bases outside gene matches: 13. The CDR3 sequence is 17 residues long. CDR3 loop: CSARDRKVGTGRQPQHF. The CDR3 nucleotides read TGCAGTGCTAGAGACCGCAAAGTTGGGACAGGGAGACAGCCCCAGCATTTT.

The rearrangement links TRBV4-1 to TRBJ1-1; TRBD1 aligns across 8 bases. Germline V gives CDR1 MGHRA, CDR2 YSYEKL. Trimming took 2 bases from V and 4 from J; bases not matched to a gene: 12. This CDR3 contains 17 residues. The CDR3, as DNA: TGCGCCAGCAGCCAACAATGGGCGGGACAGGTTTTCACTGAAGCTTTCTTT. Its protein is CASSQQWAGQVFTEAFF.

This rearrangement joins TRBV7-2 to TRBJ2-3; unclear D gene. The CDR3 is 13 residues long. The germline V gene has CDR1 SGHTA and CDR2 FQGNSA. Trimming stripped 5 bases from V and 5 bases from J, with 11 bases between. The CDR3 reads CASSPASGDTQYF. CDR3 nucleotide sequence: TGTGCCAGCAGCCCGGCCTCGGGAGATACGCAGTATTTT.

With regard to this clonotype: A junction end diverges from the germline sequence, so it may reflect a read error. The DNA of the CDR3 is TGTGCTAGCAGCGCCCGAGGAGGGTCGCAAGAGACCCAGTACTTC. It translates to CASSARGGSQETQYF. The chain has TRBV7-7 and TRBJ2-5, with D tentatively TRBD2 (6 bases). Germline V lookup: CDR1 SSHAT, CDR2 FNYEAQ (reference sequence). The CDR3 is 15 residues long.

This clonotype has more than one count but fewer than ten. The genes are TRBV7-2 and TRBJ2-3; 7 bases agree with TRBD1. The CDR3 runs to 13 residues. V gave up 5 bases and J gave up 5 bases; unmatched junction bases: 4. CDR1 and CDR2 from the germline V gene are SGHTA and FQGNSA. CDR3 sequence (DNA): TGTGCCAGCAGCAGGGGGCGAGGAGATACGCAGTATTTT. It translates to CASSRGRGDTQYF.

V gene TRBV6-1 combines with J gene TRBJ2-3; 8 bases line up with TRBD1. CDR1 MNHNS and CDR2 SASEGT come from the germline V gene. V lost 2 bases to trimming and J lost 6 bases; unmatched junction nucleotides: 4. This CDR3 spans 14 amino acids. The CDR3 here is CASSEIQGEDTQYF. The CDR3 DNA follows: TGTGCCAGCAGTGAAATACAGGGGGAGGATACGCAGTATTTT.

This clonotype was recorded a few times. The chain links TRBV27 to TRBJ1-1; the D gene is possibly TRBD1 (5 bases). From germline, CDR1 is MNHEY and CDR2 SMNVEV (reference sequence). V gave up 4 bases and J gave up 5 bases, with 14 bases separating them. The CDR3 has 14 residues. In DNA form, the CDR3 reads TGTGCCAGCAGTTGGGACGGTGGAACAACTGAAGCTTTCTTT. The encoded protein is CASSWDGGTTEAFF.

The CDR3 nucleotides read TGTGCCAGCAGCCCCCCAAGTTGGTCCAGGGGGCCTGTGACAGATACGCAGTATTTT. Translation gives CASSPPSWSRGPVTDTQYF. The gene calls are TRBV7-8 and TRBJ2-3; 8 nucleotides line up with TRBD1. Losses at the gene ends were 5 bases for V and 3 bases for J; bases not matched to a gene: 19. Germline CDR1 reads SGHVS; CDR2 reads FQNEAQ. The CDR3 is 19 amino acids.

This clonotype was picked up a small number of times. The CDR3 DNA sequence: TGTGCCAGCAGAGGGGGCAGTGCCGGGCGAAACACTGAAGCTTTCTTT. The encoded protein is CASRGGSAGRNTEAFF. V is TRBV27 and J is TRBJ1-1; 7 positions match TRBD1. Germline CDR1 is MNHEY and CDR2 is SMNVEV (reference sequence). Trimming at V came to 6 bases and at J to 2 bases, leaving 12 bases not matched to a gene. The CDR3 length is 16 residues.

This clonotype was counted a few times. The CDR3 bases are TGTGCCAGCAGCGGGGGGACGGCTTTTAGCAATCAGCCCCAGCATTTT. It is translated as CASSGGTAFSNQPQHF. V is TRBV7-9 and J is TRBJ1-5, with D possibly TRBD1 on 5 matching bases. The CDR3 contains 16 residues. Germline values: CDR1 SEHNR, CDR2 FQNEAQ (reference sequence). Between the trimmed V and J ends, which lost 5 bases and 0 bases, there was a span of 14 bases.

This clonotype showed up just a few times. The genes are TRBV4-1 and TRBJ2-7; 9 bases are a match to TRBD2. This CDR3 comprises 15 residues. V was clipped by 3 bases and J by 4 bases; unmatched bases: 7. Looked up from germline, CDR1 is MGHRA and CDR2 is YSYEKL. The CDR3 DNA sequence: TGCGCCAGCAGCCAGACAGCGGGAGGTAGATACGAGCAGTACTTC. Residues: CASSQTAGGRYEQYF.

This clonotype was detected only a few times. This CDR3 reads CASSSDNEKLFF. The CDR3 DNA follows: TGTGCCAGCAGTTCAGACAATGAAAAACTGTTTTTT. The chain carries TRBV28 and TRBJ1-4; D uncertain. The V gene lost 4 bases and the J gene lost 5 bases, with 5 bases spanning the gap. Germline CDR1 reads MDHEN; CDR2 reads SYDVKM. The CDR3 consists of 12 residues.

J is TRBJ2-5 and V is TRBV15, with D perhaps being TRBD1 or TRBD2 (5 bases each). The germline gives CDR1 LNHNV, CDR2 YYDKDF (reference sequence). The CDR3 is 15 amino acids. V gave up 1 base and J gave up 1 base, with 10 bases separating them. The CDR3 here is CATSRVGGVQETQYF. Here the CDR3 DNA reads TGTGCCACCAGCAGAGTTGGGGGAGTCCAAGAGACCCAGTACTTC. Using reference TRBV15 and TRBJ2-5 for the parts outside the CDR3, the full variable domain is DAMVIQNPRYQVTQFGKPVTLSCSQTLNHNVMYWYQQKSSQAPKLLFHYYDKDFNNEADTPDNFQSRRPNTSFCFLDIRSPGLGDTAMYLCATSRVGGVQETQYFGPGTRLLVL.

This clonotype appeared many times. The rearrangement uses TRBV4-3 and TRBJ1-1; no clear D. This CDR3 is built from 15 residues. Germline CDR1 LGHNA, CDR2 YSLEER. Trimming stripped 0 bases from V and 0 bases from J, with 8 bases between. CDR3 region: CASSQDGLLNTEAFF. CDR3 nucleotides: TGCGCCAGCAGCCAAGATGGGCTCCTGAACACTGAAGCTTTCTTT.

This clonotype showed up just a few times. The chain is built from TRBV7-2 and TRBJ2-3; 8 bases align to TRBD1. Germline assignment: CDR1 SGHTA and CDR2 FQGNSA. Trimming at V came to 10 bases and at J to 3 bases, leaving 6 bases not matched to a gene. This CDR3 region has 13 residues. In DNA, the CDR3 is TGTGCCACCAGACAGGGGACGACAGATACGCAGTATTTT. Protein: CATRQGTTDTQYF.

This clonotype was found a few times. The J gene is TRBJ2-1, the V gene TRBV6-1; D unresolved. Trimming stripped 4 bases from V and 2 bases from J, with 12 bases between. This CDR3 comprises 15 residues. The germline gives CDR1 MNHNS, CDR2 SASEGT. The chain's CDR3 is CASSVTSDPYNEQFF. The CDR3 nucleotides are TGTGCCAGCAGTGTCACCTCAGACCCCTACAATGAGCAGTTCTTC.

The V call is TRBV20-1, the J call TRBJ2-1; TRBD2 aligns across 14 bases. The CDR3 spans 15 residues. Losses at the gene ends were 5 bases for V and 5 bases for J; bases not matched to a gene: 5. The V gene's germline CDR1 is DFQATT and CDR2 SNEGSKA (reference sequence). The CDR3 here is CSAEGLAGVDNEQFF. The CDR3 coding sequence is TGCAGTGCTGAGGGACTAGCGGGAGTCGACAATGAGCAGTTCTTC.

The gene calls are TRBV4-1 and TRBJ2-7; D perhaps matches TRBD2 (6 bases). Trimming stripped 2 bases from V and 9 bases from J, with 17 bases between. This CDR3 is 14 amino acids long. The V gene's germline CDR1 is MGHRA and CDR2 YSYEKL. The CDR3 protein is CASSQWDFETAQYF. In DNA form, the CDR3 reads TGCGCCAGCAGCCAATGGGACTTCGAGACGGCGCAGTACTTC.

The chain links TRBV27 to TRBJ2-7; D tentatively fits TRBD1 or TRBD2 (5 bases each). CDR3 length equals 15 residues. Germline V lookup: CDR1 MNHEY, CDR2 SMNVEV (reference sequence). With 0 bases removed from V and 2 bases from J, the gap between germline ends came to 11 bases. CDR3 coding DNA: TGTGCCAGCAGTTTATCTGAGGGGCAGGCCTACGAGCAGTACTTC. Translated, it gives CASSLSEGQAYEQYF.

The chain links TRBV6-1 to TRBJ1-1; no reliable D call. V was pared by 4 bases and J by 0 bases, with 12 bases between. This CDR3 has 15 residues. Germline CDR1 reads MNHNS; CDR2 reads SASEGT. CDR3 residues: CASSGTFQMNTEAFF. In DNA, the CDR3 is TGTGCCAGCAGTGGTACATTTCAAATGAACACTGAAGCTTTCTTT.

The CDR3 here is CASSYLGYASEQFF. The CDR3 DNA is TGTGCCAGCAGTTACTTAGGTTATGCCAGTGAGCAGTTCTTC. The chain links TRBV6-2 or TRBV6-3 to TRBJ2-1; D is uncertain. V lost 1 base, J lost 9 bases, and 13 bases lay in between. The V gene's germline CDR1 is MNHEY and CDR2 SVGEGT. The CDR3 is made up of 14 amino acids.